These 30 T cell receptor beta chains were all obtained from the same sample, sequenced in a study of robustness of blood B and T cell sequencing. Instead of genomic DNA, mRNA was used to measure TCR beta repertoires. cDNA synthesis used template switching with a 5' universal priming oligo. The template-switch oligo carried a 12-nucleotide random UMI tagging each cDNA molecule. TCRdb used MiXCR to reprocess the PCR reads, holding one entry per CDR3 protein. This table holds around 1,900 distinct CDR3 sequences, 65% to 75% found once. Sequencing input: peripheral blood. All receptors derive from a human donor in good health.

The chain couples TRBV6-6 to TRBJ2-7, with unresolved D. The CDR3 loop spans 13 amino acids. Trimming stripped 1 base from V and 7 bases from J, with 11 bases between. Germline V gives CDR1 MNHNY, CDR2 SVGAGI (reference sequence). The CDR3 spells CASSYLGLGEQYF. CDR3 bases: TGTGCCAGCAGTTACTTGGGGTTAGGGGAGCAGTACTTC.

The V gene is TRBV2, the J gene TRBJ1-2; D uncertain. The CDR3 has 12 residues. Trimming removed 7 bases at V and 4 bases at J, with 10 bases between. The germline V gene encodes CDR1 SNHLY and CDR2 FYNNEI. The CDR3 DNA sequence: TGTGCCAGCATCCAGGCACTCTATGGCTACACCTTC. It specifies CASIQALYGYTF.

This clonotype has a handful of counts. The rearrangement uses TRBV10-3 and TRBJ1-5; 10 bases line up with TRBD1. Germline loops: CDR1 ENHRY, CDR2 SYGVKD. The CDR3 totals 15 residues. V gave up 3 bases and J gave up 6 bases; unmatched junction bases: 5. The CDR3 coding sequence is TGTGCCATCAGTGACGAGACAGGGGGCCCTCAGCCCCAGCATTTT. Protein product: CAISDETGGPQPQHF.

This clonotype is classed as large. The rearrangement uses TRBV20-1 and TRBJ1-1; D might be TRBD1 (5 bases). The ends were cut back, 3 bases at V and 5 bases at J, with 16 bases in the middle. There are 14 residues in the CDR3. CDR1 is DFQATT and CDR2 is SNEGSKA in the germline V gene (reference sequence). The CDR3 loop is CSASLFAGYTEAFF. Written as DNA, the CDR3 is TGCAGTGCTAGTTTATTTGCAGGGTATACTGAAGCTTTCTTT.

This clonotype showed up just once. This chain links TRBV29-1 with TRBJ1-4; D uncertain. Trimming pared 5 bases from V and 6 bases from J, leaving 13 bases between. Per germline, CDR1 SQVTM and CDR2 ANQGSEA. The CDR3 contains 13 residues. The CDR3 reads CSVRAVGYEKLFF. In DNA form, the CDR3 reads TGCAGCGTTAGGGCCGTGGGTTATGAAAAACTGTTTTTT.

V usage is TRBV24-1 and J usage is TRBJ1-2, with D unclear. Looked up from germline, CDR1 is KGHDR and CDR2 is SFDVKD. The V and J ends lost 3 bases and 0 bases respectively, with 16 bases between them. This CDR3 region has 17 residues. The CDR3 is CATSDPTQSGANYGYTF. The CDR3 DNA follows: TGTGCCACCAGTGATCCTACTCAATCGGGTGCTAACTATGGCTACACCTTC.

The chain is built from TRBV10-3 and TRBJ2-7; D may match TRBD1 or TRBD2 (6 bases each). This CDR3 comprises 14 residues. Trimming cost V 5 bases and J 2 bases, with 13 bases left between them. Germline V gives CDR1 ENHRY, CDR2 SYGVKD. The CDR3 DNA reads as TGTGCCATCAGTATGGAGGGGGAGACCTACGAGCAGTACTTC. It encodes CAISMEGETYEQYF.

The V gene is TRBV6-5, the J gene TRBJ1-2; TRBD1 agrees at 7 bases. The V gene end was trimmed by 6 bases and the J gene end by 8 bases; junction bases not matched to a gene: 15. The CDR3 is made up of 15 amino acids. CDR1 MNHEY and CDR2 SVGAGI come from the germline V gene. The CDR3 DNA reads TGTGCCAGCAGCCGGAAATTCGGACAGGTGGGGGGCTACACCTTC. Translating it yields CASSRKFGQVGGYTF.

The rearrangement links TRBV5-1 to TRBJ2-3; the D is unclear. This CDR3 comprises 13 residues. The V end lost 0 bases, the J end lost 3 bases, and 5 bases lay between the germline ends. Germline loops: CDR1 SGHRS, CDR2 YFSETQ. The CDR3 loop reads CASSLEVTDTQYF. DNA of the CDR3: TGCGCCAGCAGCTTGGAGGTAACAGATACGCAGTATTTT.

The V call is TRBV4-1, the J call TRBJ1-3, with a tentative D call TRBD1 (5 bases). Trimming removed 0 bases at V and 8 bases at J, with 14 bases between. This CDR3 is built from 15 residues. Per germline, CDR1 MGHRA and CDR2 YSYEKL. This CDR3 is CASSQEYRIRDTIYF. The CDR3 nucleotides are TGCGCCAGCAGCCAAGAGTACAGGATACGAGACACCATATATTTT.

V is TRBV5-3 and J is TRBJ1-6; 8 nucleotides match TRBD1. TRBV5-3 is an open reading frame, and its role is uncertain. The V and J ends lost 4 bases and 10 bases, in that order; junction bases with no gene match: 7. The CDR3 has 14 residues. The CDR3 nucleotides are TGTGCCAGAAGCCCGACAGGGGAAGGATCACCCCTCCACTTT. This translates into CARSPTGEGSPLHF.

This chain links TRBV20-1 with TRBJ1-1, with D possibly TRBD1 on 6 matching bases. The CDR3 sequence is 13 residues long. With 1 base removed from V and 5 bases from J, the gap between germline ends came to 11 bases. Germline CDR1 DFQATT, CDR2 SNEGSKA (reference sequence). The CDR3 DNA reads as TGCAGTGCTAGAGGGGGGGCCAGGACTGAAGCTTTCTTT. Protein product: CSARGGARTEAFF.

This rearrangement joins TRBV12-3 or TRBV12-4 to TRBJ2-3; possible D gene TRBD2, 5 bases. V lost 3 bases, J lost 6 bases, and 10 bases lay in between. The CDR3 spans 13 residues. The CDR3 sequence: CASSLTNTDTQYF. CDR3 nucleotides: TGTGCCAGCAGTTTGACTAATACGGATACGCAGTATTTT.

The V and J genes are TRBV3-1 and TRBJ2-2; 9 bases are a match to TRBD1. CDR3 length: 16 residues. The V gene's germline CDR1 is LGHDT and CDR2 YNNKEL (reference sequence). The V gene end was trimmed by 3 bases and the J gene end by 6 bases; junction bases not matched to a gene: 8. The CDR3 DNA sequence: TGTGCCAGCAGCCATTCCGGGACAGGGCAGGCCGGGGAGCTGTTTTTT. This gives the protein CASSHSGTGQAGELFF. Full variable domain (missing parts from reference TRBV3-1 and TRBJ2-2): DTAVSQTPKYLVTQMGNDKSIKCEQNLGHDTMYWYKQDSKKFLKIMFSYNNKELIINETVPNRFSPKSPDKAHLNLHINSLELGDSAVYFCASSHSGTGQAGELFFGEGSRLTVL.

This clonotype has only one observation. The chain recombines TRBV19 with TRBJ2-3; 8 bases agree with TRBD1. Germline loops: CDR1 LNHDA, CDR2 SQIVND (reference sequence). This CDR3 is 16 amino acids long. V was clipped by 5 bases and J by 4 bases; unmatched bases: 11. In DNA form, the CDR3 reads TGTGCCAGTAGTTCCCATGGACAGGGTGTAGCAGATACGCAGTATTTT. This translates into CASSSHGQGVADTQYF.

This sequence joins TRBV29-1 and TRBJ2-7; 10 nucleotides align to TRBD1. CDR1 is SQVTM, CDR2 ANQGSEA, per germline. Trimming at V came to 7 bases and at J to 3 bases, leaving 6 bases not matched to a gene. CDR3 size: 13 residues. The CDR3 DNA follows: TGCAGCGCATCCGGGACAGGGGACTACGAGCAGTACTTC. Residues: CSASGTGDYEQYF.

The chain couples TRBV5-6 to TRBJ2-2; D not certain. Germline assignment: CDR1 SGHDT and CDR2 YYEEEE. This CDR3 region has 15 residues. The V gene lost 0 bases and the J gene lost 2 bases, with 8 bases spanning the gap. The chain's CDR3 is CASSLAGFNTGELFF. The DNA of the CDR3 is TGTGCCAGCAGCTTGGCAGGTTTCAACACCGGGGAGCTGTTTTTT.

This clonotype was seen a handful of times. CDR3: CSVRFTGNYGYTF. The CDR3 DNA follows: TGCAGCGTTCGATTCACGGGAAACTATGGCTACACCTTC. The chain joins TRBV29-1 to TRBJ1-2; D unclear. Per germline, CDR1 SQVTM and CDR2 ANQGSEA. The V and J ends lost 5 bases and 2 bases respectively, with 12 bases between them. There are 13 residues in the CDR3. Looking up the rest from reference TRBV29-1 and TRBJ1-2 gives the full variable domain: SAVISQKPSRDICQRGTSLTIQCQVDSQVTMMFWYRQQPGQSLTLIATANQGSEATYESGFVIDKFPISRPNLTFSTLTVSNMSPEDSSIYLCSVRFTGNYGYTFGSGTRLTVV.

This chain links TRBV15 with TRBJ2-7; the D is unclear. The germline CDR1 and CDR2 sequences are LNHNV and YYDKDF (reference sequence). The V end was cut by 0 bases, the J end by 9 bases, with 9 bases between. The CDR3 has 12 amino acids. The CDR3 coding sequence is TGTGCCACCAGCAGAGACGGGCTCGGGCAGTACTTC. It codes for CATSRDGLGQYF.

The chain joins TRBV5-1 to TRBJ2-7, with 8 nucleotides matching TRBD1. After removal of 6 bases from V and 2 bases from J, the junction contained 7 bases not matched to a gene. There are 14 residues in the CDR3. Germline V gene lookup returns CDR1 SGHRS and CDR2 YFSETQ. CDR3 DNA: TGCGCCAGCACCGGGACAGGCGACACCTACGAGCAGTACTTC. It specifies CASTGTGDTYEQYF. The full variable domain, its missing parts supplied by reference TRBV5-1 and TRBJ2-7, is KAGVTQTPRYLIKTRGQQVTLSCSPISGHRSVSWYQQTPGQGLQFLFEYFSETQRNKGNFPGRFSGRQFSNSRSEMNVSTLELGDSALYLCASTGTGDTYEQYFGPGTRLTVT.

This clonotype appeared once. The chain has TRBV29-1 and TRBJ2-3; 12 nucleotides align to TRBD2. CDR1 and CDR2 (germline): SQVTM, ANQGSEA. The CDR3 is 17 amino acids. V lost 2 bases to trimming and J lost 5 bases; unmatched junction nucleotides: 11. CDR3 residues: CSVESASGGARVDTQYF. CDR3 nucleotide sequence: TGCAGCGTTGAATCTGCTAGCGGGGGGGCCCGGGTAGATACGCAGTATTTT.

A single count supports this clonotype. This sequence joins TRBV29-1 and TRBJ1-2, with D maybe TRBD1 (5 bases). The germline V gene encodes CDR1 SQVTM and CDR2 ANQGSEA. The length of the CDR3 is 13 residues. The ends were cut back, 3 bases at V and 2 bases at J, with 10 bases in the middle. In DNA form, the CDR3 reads TGCAGCGTTGATATAACAGGCAACTATGGCTACACCTTC. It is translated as CSVDITGNYGYTF. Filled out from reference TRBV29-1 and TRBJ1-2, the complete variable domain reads SAVISQKPSRDICQRGTSLTIQCQVDSQVTMMFWYRQQPGQSLTLIATANQGSEATYESGFVIDKFPISRPNLTFSTLTVSNMSPEDSSIYLCSVDITGNYGYTFGSGTRLTVV.

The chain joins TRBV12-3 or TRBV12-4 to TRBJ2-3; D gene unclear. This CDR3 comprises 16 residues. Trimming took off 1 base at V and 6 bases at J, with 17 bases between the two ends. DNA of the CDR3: TGTGCCAGCAGTTTAGAGGGTCCCCTCCGCTCGGATACGCAGTATTTT. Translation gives CASSLEGPLRSDTQYF.

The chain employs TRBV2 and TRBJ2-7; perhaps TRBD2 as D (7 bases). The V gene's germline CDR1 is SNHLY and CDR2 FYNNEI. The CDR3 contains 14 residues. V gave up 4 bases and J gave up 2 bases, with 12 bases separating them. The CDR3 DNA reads TGTGCCAGCAGTGTTGGGGGGGCGGCCTACGAGCAGTACTTC. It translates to CASSVGGAAYEQYF.

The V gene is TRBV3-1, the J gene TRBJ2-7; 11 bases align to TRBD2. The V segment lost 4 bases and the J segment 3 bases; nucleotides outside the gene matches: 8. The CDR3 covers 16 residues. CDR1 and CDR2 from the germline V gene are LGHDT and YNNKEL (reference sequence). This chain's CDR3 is CASSLASGGTHYEQYF. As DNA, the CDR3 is TGTGCCAGCAGCCTGGCTAGCGGGGGGACCCACTACGAGCAGTACTTC.

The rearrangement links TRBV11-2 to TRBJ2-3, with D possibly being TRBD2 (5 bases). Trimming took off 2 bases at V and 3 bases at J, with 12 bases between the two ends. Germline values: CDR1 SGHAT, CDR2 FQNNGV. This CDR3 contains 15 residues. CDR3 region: CASSLRGRETDTQYF. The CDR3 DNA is TGTGCCAGCAGCTTACGGGGAAGGGAAACAGATACGCAGTATTTT.

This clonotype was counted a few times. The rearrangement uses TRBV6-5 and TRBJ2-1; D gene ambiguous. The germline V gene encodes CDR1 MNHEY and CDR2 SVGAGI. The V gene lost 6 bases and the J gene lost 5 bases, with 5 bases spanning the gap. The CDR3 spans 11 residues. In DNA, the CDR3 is TGTGCCAGCAGGGGTAACAATGAGCAGTTCTTC. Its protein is CASRGNNEQFF.

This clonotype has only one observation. The CDR3 bases are TGCGCCAGCAGGGGACTAGCGGGGCCTCAAGAGACCCAGTACTTC. It yields the protein CASRGLAGPQETQYF. V is TRBV10-2 and J is TRBJ2-5; 13 bases are shared with TRBD2. J gave up 2 bases and V 6 bases, and 3 bases lay outside the gene matches. The germline CDR1 and CDR2 sequences are WSHSY and SAAADI. This CDR3 is 15 amino acids long.

The CDR3 here is CSVPEQGLARGTQYF. In DNA, the CDR3 is TGCAGCGTTCCCGAACAGGGTTTGGCAAGAGGGACCCAGTACTTC. The J gene is TRBJ2-5, the V gene TRBV29-1, with a tentative D call TRBD1 (6 bases). The germline V and J ends were trimmed by 5 bases and 7 bases, with 23 bases remaining between them. The CDR3 runs 15 residues. Germline CDR1 and CDR2: SQVTM and ANQGSEA.

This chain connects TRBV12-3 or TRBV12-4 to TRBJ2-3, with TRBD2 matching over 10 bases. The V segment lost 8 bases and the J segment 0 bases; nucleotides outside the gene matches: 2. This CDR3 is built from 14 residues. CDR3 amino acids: CASRLAGSTDTQYF. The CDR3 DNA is TGTGCCAGCCGACTAGCGGGTAGCACAGATACGCAGTATTTT.